What follows is one TCR beta chain and its context. Its antigen is undetermined. The data originate from a study of post-analysis software for immune sequencing data. Study findings and constraints: In patients, about 5 TRBV segments were more frequent than in controls, with TRBV5-6, TRBV5-1 and TRBV20-1 among them.

This CDR3 is 12 amino acids long. Germline V lookup: CDR1 DFQATT, CDR2 SNEGSKA (reference sequence). Prepared TCR beta cDNA libraries contained unique molecular identifiers. TCRdb reprocessed the PCR reads with MiXCR, giving one entry per CDR3 protein. The sample consists of some 890,000 distinct CDR3 sequences, about 53% of them appearing once. This TCR derives from a girl under 18 with multiple sclerosis. The chain has TRBV20-1 and TRBJ2-7; D remains ambiguous. The DNA matches TRBJ2-5 better at its end, which makes the J call doubtful. The sample consisted of blood. This CDR3 is CSASQHQETQYF. The DNA of the CDR3 is TGCAGTGCTAGCCAGCACCAAGAGACCCAGTACTTC.